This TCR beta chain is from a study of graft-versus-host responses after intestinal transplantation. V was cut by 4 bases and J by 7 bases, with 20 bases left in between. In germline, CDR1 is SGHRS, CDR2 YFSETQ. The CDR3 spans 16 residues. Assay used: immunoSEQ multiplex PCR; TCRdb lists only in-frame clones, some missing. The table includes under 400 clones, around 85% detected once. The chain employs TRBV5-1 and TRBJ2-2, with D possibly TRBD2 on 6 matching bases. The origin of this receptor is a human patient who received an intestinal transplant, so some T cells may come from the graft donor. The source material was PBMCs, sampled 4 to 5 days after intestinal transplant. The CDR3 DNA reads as TGCGCCAGCAGCCACCGCGTGGGACTCCTTGTCGGGGAGCTGTTTTTT. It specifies CASSHRVGLLVGELFF. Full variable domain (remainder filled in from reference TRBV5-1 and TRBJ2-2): KAGVTQTPRYLIKTRGQQVTLSCSPISGHRSVSWYQQTPGQGLQFLFEYFSETQRNKGNFPGRFSGRQFSNSRSEMNVSTLELGDSALYLCASSHRVGLLVGELFFGEGSRLTVL.